The 9 T cell receptor beta chains below all came from one sample that was sequenced in a study of cytomegalovirus exposure and HLA in healthy donors. Use of 60 Vbeta and 13 Jbeta primers characterized the PCR. Libraries were prepared by immunoSEQ multiplex PCR; TCRdb keeps only in-frame clonotypes and omits some of them. The repertoire consists of about 190,000 clones, with more than 65% occurring once and the leading ten covering 2.5% to 3.5%. Material: PBMCs. The receptors shown here come from a woman in her twenties or thirties in good health and CMV-seropositive.

V is TRBV19 and J is TRBJ2-3; the D gene is possibly TRBD1 (6 bases). This CDR3 comprises 13 residues. The germline CDR1 and CDR2 sequences are LNHDA and SQIVND (reference sequence). V dropped 5 bases and J dropped 6 bases, with 12 bases sitting between them. The CDR3 sequence: CASSEGVWDTQYF. The CDR3 DNA reads TGTGCCAGTAGTGAGGGGGTTTGGGATACGCAGTATTTT.

The chain joins TRBV27 to TRBJ1-5; tentatively, D is TRBD1 (5 bases). V shed 0 bases and J shed 1 base, with 10 bases lying between them. The V gene's germline CDR1 is MNHEY and CDR2 SMNVEV (reference sequence). The CDR3 length is 16 residues. This chain's CDR3 is CASSLSPGGSNQPQHF. CDR3 coding DNA: TGTGCCAGCAGTTTATCGCCCGGGGGGAGCAATCAGCCCCAGCATTTT.

The V call is TRBV5-6, the J call TRBJ2-6; D is unclear. The V and J ends lost 0 bases and 0 bases respectively, with 13 bases between them. This CDR3 is 18 amino acids long. Germline V gene sequence: CDR1 SGHDT, CDR2 YYEEEE. This CDR3 is CASSLVGLRSSGANVLTF. CDR3 sequence (DNA): TGTGCCAGCAGCTTGGTAGGTTTGAGGAGCTCTGGGGCCAACGTCCTGACTTTC.

V gene TRBV7-9 combines with J gene TRBJ2-6, with D tentatively TRBD1 (5 bases). V lost 5 bases to trimming and J lost 4 bases, with 15 bases between them. Per the germline V gene, CDR1 is SEHNR and CDR2 is FQNEAQ (reference sequence). The CDR3 contains 16 residues. The CDR3 spells CASSDTGSRGANVLTF. CDR3 DNA sequence: TGTGCCAGCAGCGACACAGGTTCCCGAGGGGCCAACGTCCTGACTTTC.

This clone has just a few counts. Here the CDR3 DNA reads TGTGCCAGCAGTTACTCCGGGGAGACCCAGTACTTC. This translates into CASSYSGETQYF. The rearrangement uses TRBV6-5 and TRBJ2-5; D is unresolved. The germline gives CDR1 MNHEY, CDR2 SVGAGI. This CDR3 has 12 residues. Trimming removed 0 bases at V and 5 bases at J, with 4 bases between.

This chain joins TRBV28 and TRBJ2-1; 9 nucleotides align to TRBD2. Germline assignment: CDR1 MDHEN and CDR2 SYDVKM. The CDR3 is made up of 15 amino acids. V was pared by 2 bases and J by 5 bases, with 4 bases of the junction left unmatched. The CDR3 reads CASSLGGRVNNEQFF. CDR3 sequence (DNA): TGTGCCAGCAGTTTAGGCGGGAGGGTGAACAATGAGCAGTTCTTC.

This rearrangement joins TRBV28 to TRBJ2-3, with 8 bases that match TRBD2. The V gene's germline CDR1 is MDHEN and CDR2 SYDVKM. The CDR3 is 15 amino acids. V was clipped by 2 bases and J by 1 base; unmatched bases: 2. CDR3 DNA sequence: TGTGCCAGCAGTTTAGGTAGCGGGGGCACAGATACGCAGTATTTT. Translated, it gives CASSLGSGGTDTQYF.

The gene calls are TRBV7-9 and TRBJ2-3; 9 bases are a match to TRBD2. With V trimmed by 5 bases and J by 2 bases, 8 bases remained unmatched. There are 16 residues in the CDR3. Germline loops: CDR1 SEHNR, CDR2 FQNEAQ (reference sequence). For the CDR3, the DNA is TGTGCCAGCAGCATACCCAGGACTAGCGACACAGATACGCAGTATTTT. This sequence encodes CASSIPRTSDTDTQYF.

In its sample, this clone was seen a few times. The rearrangement uses TRBV14 and TRBJ1-5; 10 positions agree with TRBD1. The CDR3 has 14 amino acids. J lost 5 bases, V lost 4 bases, and 2 bases had no gene match. Germline CDR1 is SGHDN and CDR2 is FVKESK. The CDR3 DNA sequence: TGTGCCAGCAGCCCTGGACAGGGGGATCAGCCCCAGCATTTT. Its translation is CASSPGQGDQPQHF.